Listed here are 3 T cell receptor beta chains from one sample, sequenced in a study of naive and memory T cell subsets. The beta constant-region primer was an equimolar mix of two oligonucleotides covering TRBC1 and TRBC2. TCRdb passed the UMI-ligation and nested PCR reads through MiXCR, listing each CDR3 protein once. The sample lists approximately 85,000 distinct CDR3 sequences, 7% to 7.5% occurring once. Material for sequencing was central memory CD4+ T cells from blood. The receptor set was obtained from a human donor in good health.

This clonotype was recorded at least ten times. This chain uses TRBV20-1 with TRBJ1-1; a possible D gene is TRBD1 (5 bases). V shed 5 bases and J shed 1 base, with 5 bases lying between them. Germline V gives CDR1 DFQATT, CDR2 SNEGSKA (reference sequence). CDR3 length equals 11 residues. CDR3 in amino acids: CSAQGNTEAFF. CDR3 in DNA: TGCAGTGCTCAGGGGAACACTGAAGCTTTCTTT.

The chain joins TRBV6-1 to TRBJ2-7; D gene ambiguous. The germline V and J ends were trimmed by 0 bases and 6 bases, with 12 bases remaining between them. The CDR3 is made up of 14 amino acids. Germline assignment: CDR1 MNHNS and CDR2 SASEGT. The CDR3 nucleotides read TGTGCCAGCAGTGAAGCGTTCGTGGTATCCGAGCAGTACTTC. This codes for CASSEAFVVSEQYF.

This clonotype has at least ten counts. The chain uses TRBV28 and TRBJ2-3; D remains ambiguous. CDR1 is MDHEN and CDR2 is SYDVKM in the germline V gene. The CDR3 runs to 15 residues. Trimming stripped 5 bases from V and 2 bases from J, with 14 bases between. The CDR3 loop reads CASSLPTLNTDTQYF. In DNA form, the CDR3 reads TGTGCCAGCAGTCTTCCGACCCTAAACACAGATACGCAGTATTTT.